This entry features one TCR beta chain sequence. The data are from a study of blood T cell repertoires in COVID-19. Study information: COVID-19 samples from acute and convalescent phases originated in the United States, Italy and Spain. T cells, B-cell-depleted T cells, or PBMCs provided the cDNA or gDNA that served as material.

Under the authors' procedure: Reference gene primer amplification gave estimated nucleated cell counts. Repertoires were generated with immunoSEQ multiplex PCR, while TCRdb's copy carries only in-frame clones and drops some. V, J and clone size derive from that table, while D and trimming were established from the DNA sequence. The sample has approximately 320,000 clones, roughly 90% seen once; the top ten hold more than 9.5%. Seattle cases were enrolled at active infection and followed longitudinally. Sequences were obtained from peripheral blood. This clonotype was obtained from a woman aged 30 to 39 with COVID-19, enrolled during active disease.

The CDR3 region is CASSQSRLAGDPRETQYF. CDR3 bases: TGTGCCAGCAGTCAATCCCGGCTAGCGGGGGACCCAAGGGAGACCCAGTACTTC. This chain joins TRBV6-2 or TRBV6-3 and TRBJ2-5; 10 nucleotides line up with TRBD2. This CDR3 has 18 residues. Germline values: CDR1 MNHEY, CDR2 SVGEGT. The V and J ends lost 5 bases and 5 bases, in that order; junction bases with no gene match: 17.